The TCR beta chain under discussion was sequenced for a study of early T cells in non-severe SARS-CoV-2 infection. As for the study in general: Chains were not paired, and sequencing was done on bulk RNA from unsorted whole blood.

Each single cDNA molecule received a unique molecular identifier. MiXCR, applied by TCRdb to the 5' RACE reads, yields one record per CDR3 protein. The sample yields fewer than 60,000 distinct CDR3 sequences, about 9.7% seen once. This CDR3 comprises 14 residues. The V gene end was trimmed by 5 bases and the J gene end by 6 bases; junction bases not matched to a gene: 3. The germline V gene encodes CDR1 LNHDA and CDR2 SQIVND (reference sequence). This clonotype was seen repeatedly, ten times or more. Sequencing was performed on whole blood. The TCR sequence derives from an adult who was a healthcare worker with PCR-confirmed SARS-CoV-2 infection or an uninfected control (not recorded which). The rearrangement links TRBV19 to TRBJ1-4; 10 bases match TRBD1. The CDR3 spells CASSGGTGDEKLFF. DNA of the CDR3: TGTGCCAGTAGTGGCGGGACAGGGGATGAAAAACTGTTTTTT.